One sample yielded the 21 T cell receptor beta chains listed below, sequenced in a study of post-analysis software for immune sequencing data (dated by TCRdb to about 2015). These receptors' antigens are unknown. Beyond this particular receptor, the publication reports: Patients showed significantly higher frequencies than controls for about 5 TRBV segments, among them TRBV5-6, TRBV5-1 and TRBV20-1.

Library preparation was by PCR. The sequencing machine was an Illumina HiSeq 2500. Unique molecular identifiers were incorporated into TCR beta cDNA libraries to reduce PCR and sequencing biases. The public reads were run again by TCRdb, first through fastp at Q25 and then through MiXCR, and only productive beta chains were kept. Each entry merges the rows of one CDR3 protein and shows their most common DNA and genes. In all, the sample holds 550,000 to 700,000 distinct CDR3 sequences, and 44% of those were seen once. The ten top clones hold 1.7% of the sample. Source material: blood. These receptors were obtained from a girl aged 10-17 years with multiple sclerosis.

V is TRBV25-1 and J is TRBJ2-3, with D perhaps being TRBD1 or TRBD2 (6 bases each). V was trimmed by 6 bases and J by 10 bases, leaving 8 bases between them. The CDR3 extends over 10 amino acids. Germline loops: CDR1 MGHDK, CDR2 SYGVNS. The CDR3 sequence: CASREGAQYF. CDR3 DNA sequence: TGTGCCAGCAGGGAGGGGGCGCAGTATTTT.

Regarding this clonotype: A junction end diverges from the germline sequence, so it may reflect a read error. The chain has TRBV7-2 and TRBJ2-5, with a possible D match to TRBD2 (6 bases). CDR1 and CDR2 (germline): SGHTA, FQGNSA. This CDR3 is built from 14 residues. The CDR3: CASSALPGTATRYF. The CDR3 DNA sequence: TGTGCCAGCAGCGCCCTGCCCGGGACTGCGACCCGGTACTTC.

The chain links TRBV11-2 to TRBJ1-5; D is ambiguous. Per germline, CDR1 SGHAT and CDR2 FQNNGV. With 2 bases removed from V and 9 bases from J, the gap between germline ends came to 14 bases. This CDR3 is 14 amino acids long. CDR3 sequence: CASSLNLRQPPQHF. The CDR3, as DNA: TGTGCCAGCAGCTTAAATTTAAGGCAGCCGCCCCAGCATTTT.

This chain joins TRBV12-3 or TRBV12-4 and TRBJ2-3; weak D call: TRBD2 (5 bases). The V end was cut by 3 bases, the J end by 3 bases, with 16 bases between. This CDR3 has 16 residues. Written as DNA, the CDR3 is TGTGCCAGCAGTTTGAGTCTAGCCCTTAGGACAGATACGCAGTATTTT. This sequence encodes CASSLSLALRTDTQYF.

The CDR3: CASSLKGTPGQGVDGYTF. The DNA for the CDR3 is TGTGCCAGCAGCTTAAAGGGCACTCCGGGACAGGGAGTCGATGGCTACACCTTC. V gene TRBV7-9 combines with J gene TRBJ1-2; 9 bases are a match to TRBD1. Germline trimming cut 2 bases from V and 6 bases from J; bases unmatched to any gene: 16. CDR3 length: 18 amino acids. Looked up from germline, CDR1 is SEHNR and CDR2 is FQNEAQ (reference sequence).

In its sample, this clonotype was seen a few times. The CDR3 nucleotides read TGTGCCAGCACCGAGACAGTCCAAGAGACCCAGTACTTC. Translation gives CASTETVQETQYF. The chain is built from TRBV12-3 or TRBV12-4 and TRBJ2-5, with TRBD1 as a possible D gene (5 bases). V was clipped by 7 bases and J by 1 base, with 10 bases between them. The CDR3 sequence is 13 residues long.

This rearrangement joins TRBV5-1 to TRBJ2-7; either TRBD1 or TRBD2 may supply D (5 bases each). This CDR3 has 15 residues. Germline CDR1 reads SGHRS; CDR2 reads YFSETQ. The V gene lost 2 bases and the J gene lost 5 bases, with 17 bases spanning the gap. CDR3 sequence reads: CASSFRSGWGDEQYF. As DNA, the CDR3 is TGCGCCAGCAGCTTCAGGTCAGGGTGGGGAGACGAGCAGTACTTC. The complete variable domain, with remaining parts taken from reference TRBV5-1 and TRBJ2-7, reads KAGVTQTPRYLIKTRGQQVTLSCSPISGHRSVSWYQQTPGQGLQFLFEYFSETQRNKGNFPGRFSGRQFSNSRSEMNVSTLELGDSALYLCASSFRSGWGDEQYFGPGTRLTVT.

V gene TRBV5-1 combines with J gene TRBJ1-5, with D perhaps TRBD1 (5 bases). The CDR3 has 14 residues. Germline CDR1 reads SGHRS; CDR2 reads YFSETQ. Deletions cut 3 bases from V and 2 bases from J, with 9 bases between. The CDR3 spells CASSSGLGNQPQHF. DNA for the CDR3: TGCGCCAGCAGCTCGGGACTGGGCAATCAGCCCCAGCATTTT.

In the case of this clonotype: A read error may be the cause here, since a much bigger clone is one base away. The CDR3 loop reads CASSFRDGSYEQYF. CDR3 in DNA: TGTGCCAGCAGCTTCCGGGACGGCTCCTACGAGCAGTACTTC. The J gene is TRBJ2-7, the V gene TRBV9; D tentatively fits TRBD1 or TRBD2 (5 bases each). V dropped 4 bases and J dropped 0 bases, with 11 bases sitting between them. The germline gives CDR1 SGDLS, CDR2 YYNGEE. The CDR3 has 14 residues.

The table lists this clonotype with many counts. This sequence joins TRBV5-6 and TRBJ2-1, with D uncertain. Trimming took off 3 bases at V and 0 bases at J, with 10 bases between the two ends. The CDR3 has 15 amino acids. Germline lookup yields CDR1 SGHDT and CDR2 YYEEEE. The CDR3 region is CASSSGPSSYNEQFF. In DNA, the CDR3 is TGTGCCAGCAGCTCGGGTCCGAGCTCCTACAATGAGCAGTTCTTC.

By frequency in the sample, this clonotype is medium-sized (0.01 to 0.1%). V and J are TRBV29-1 and TRBJ1-2; 7 bases align to TRBD1. The germline gives CDR1 SQVTM, CDR2 ANQGSEA. This CDR3 comprises 11 residues. Trimming took 8 bases from V and 7 from J; bases not matched to a gene: 7. CDR3 protein: CSSTTGSGYTF. Written as DNA, the CDR3 is TGCAGCTCGACGACAGGGTCTGGCTACACCTTC.

The genes are TRBV3-1 and TRBJ2-7; D remains unclear. V was pared by 1 base and J by 3 bases, with 16 bases between. Germline-derived CDR1 and CDR2 are LGHDT and YNNKEL (reference sequence). The length of the CDR3 is 16 residues. The CDR3 loop reads CASSQGLPGGYYEQYF. The CDR3 DNA reads TGTGCCAGCAGCCAAGGACTCCCCGGCGGATACTACGAGCAGTACTTC.

The V gene is TRBV12-5, the J gene TRBJ1-2; 8 nucleotides agree with TRBD1. Germline V gene lookup returns CDR1 LGHNT and CDR2 FRNRAP. CDR3 length: 15 amino acids. J gave up 4 bases and V 0 bases, and 4 bases lay outside the gene matches. CDR3 in DNA: TGTGCTAGTGGTTTGGTAACCGGGACAGGCTATGGCTACACCTTC. Protein sequence: CASGLVTGTGYGYTF.

This clonotype was detected a few times. The V and J genes are TRBV20-1 and TRBJ2-3; TRBD2 agrees at 7 bases. The trim removed 3 bases at V and 4 bases at J, leaving 13 bases unmatched. There are 16 residues in the CDR3. The germline gives CDR1 DFQATT, CDR2 SNEGSKA (reference sequence). CDR3 loop: CSASGVWRESSDTQYF. The CDR3 coding sequence is TGCAGTGCTAGTGGGGTTTGGCGGGAGTCGTCAGATACGCAGTATTTT.

This clonotype was seen more than once but under ten times. This rearrangement joins TRBV5-1 to TRBJ1-5, with D perhaps TRBD1 (6 bases). The CDR3 spans 16 residues. With 0 bases removed from V and 0 bases from J, the gap between germline ends came to 10 bases. Per germline, CDR1 SGHRS and CDR2 YFSETQ. The CDR3 nucleotides are TGCGCCAGCAGCTTGGAGGGGGGTCTTAGCAATCAGCCCCAGCATTTT. Its protein is CASSLEGGLSNQPQHF.

Only a few counts were recorded for this clonotype. The gene calls are TRBV12-5 and TRBJ1-5, with D possibly being TRBD1 (5 bases). From germline, CDR1 is LGHNT and CDR2 FRNRAP. The CDR3 loop spans 14 amino acids. Trimming removed 5 bases at V and 7 bases at J, with 15 bases between. The CDR3 here is CASGQSQGGQPQHF. The CDR3 DNA sequence: TGTGCTAGTGGTCAATCCCAGGGAGGACAGCCCCAGCATTTT.

This clonotype was found many times. The chain has TRBV9 and TRBJ2-5, with 9 bases that match TRBD2. Losses at the gene ends were 0 bases for V and 0 bases for J; bases not matched to a gene: 3. The CDR3 is made up of 16 amino acids. Germline V gives CDR1 SGDLS, CDR2 YYNGEE. As DNA, the CDR3 is TGTGCCAGCAGCGTAGATCTAGCGGGGTACCAAGAGACCCAGTACTTC. Translation: CASSVDLAGYQETQYF.

V is TRBV4-2 and J is TRBJ2-7; possible D gene TRBD2, 5 bases. V was clipped by 0 bases and J by 5 bases, with 17 bases between them. The CDR3 extends over 16 amino acids. Germline CDR1 and CDR2: LGHNA and YNFKEQ. The CDR3 nucleotides read TGTGCCAGCAGCCAAGATTGGGCACGGGGTGAGGACGAGCAGTACTTC. Protein sequence: CASSQDWARGEDEQYF.

V and J are TRBV15 and TRBJ1-1; possible D gene TRBD1, 6 bases. CDR1 is LNHNV, CDR2 YYDKDF, per germline (reference sequence). This CDR3 is built from 15 residues. The ends were cut back, 0 bases at V and 6 bases at J, with 14 bases in the middle. CDR3 sequence reads: CATSRDPGGASEAFF. CDR3 in DNA: TGTGCCACCAGCAGAGATCCCGGGGGCGCTTCTGAAGCTTTCTTT.

There are a few counts of this clonotype. The chain carries TRBV29-1 and TRBJ2-5, with 8 bases fitting TRBD2. CDR3 length equals 15 residues. The trim removed 5 bases at V and 0 bases at J, leaving 8 bases unmatched. Germline V gene lookup returns CDR1 SQVTM and CDR2 ANQGSEA. The CDR3 DNA follows: TGCAGCGTTACAGAGGGTAGCGGGAACCAAGAGACCCAGTACTTC. It codes for CSVTEGSGNQETQYF.

The chain has TRBV4-2 and TRBJ2-5; 11 nucleotides agree with TRBD2. This CDR3 spans 16 amino acids. Trimming at V came to 1 base and at J to 4 bases, leaving 5 bases not matched to a gene. CDR1 and CDR2 (germline): LGHNA, YNFKEQ. The CDR3 DNA reads as TGTGCCAGCAGCCAAGGACTAGCGGGAATTCGAGAGACCCAGTACTTC. Protein product: CASSQGLAGIRETQYF.